This record concerns one TCR beta chain sequence. Its specificity is not known. This sample was taken from a study of T cells in Graves' hyperthyroidism and ophthalmopathy. Findings of the study overall: Ophthalmopathy was separated from stable hyperthyroidism by a 13 V-J model.

Germline V lookup: CDR1 MNHEY, CDR2 SMNVEV (reference sequence). Between the trimmed V and J ends, which lost 4 bases and 5 bases, there was a span of 17 bases. The CDR3 is made up of 15 amino acids. The investigators amplified TCR beta CDR3 regions from RNA transcripts. First-round RT-PCR targeting the TCR CDR3 was performed with the HTBI primer set. MiXCR, applied by TCRdb to the multiplex PCR reads, yields one record per CDR3 protein. The table lists 600,000 to 850,000 distinct CDR3 sequences, around 20% of them singletons, with around 15% in the top ten. V usage is TRBV27 and J usage is TRBJ1-2, with a possible D match to TRBD1 (5 bases). The TCR comes from a woman between 50 and 59 years old with Graves' hyperthyroidism that later progressed to Graves' ophthalmopathy. Sequenced material: blood. The CDR3 sequence is CASSSNYGAPYGYTF. DNA of the CDR3: TGTGCCAGCAGTTCCAATTATGGGGCCCCGTATGGCTACACCTTC.